These 28 T cell receptor beta chains were all obtained from the same sample, sequenced in a study of blood T cell repertoires in COVID-19. Measured with immunoSEQ multiplex PCR; TCRdb has only the in-frame clones, and not every one. The sample lists 150,000 to 200,000 clones; more than 85% were seen once. Source material: peripheral blood. The source of these receptors is a man in his 70s with active or convalescent COVID-19.

The chain recombines TRBV28 with TRBJ1-1; D call uncertain. This CDR3 is 13 amino acids long. CDR1 MDHEN and CDR2 SYDVKM come from the germline V gene. With 3 bases removed from V and 0 bases from J, the gap between germline ends came to 5 bases. CDR3 sequence: CASSLPVNTEAFF. The CDR3 DNA reads TGTGCCAGCAGTTTGCCGGTGAACACTGAAGCTTTCTTT.

This chain uses TRBV7-2 with TRBJ2-3; TRBD2 agrees at 8 bases. CDR1 and CDR2 from the germline V gene are SGHTA and FQGNSA. V lost 6 bases to trimming and J lost 3 bases; unmatched junction nucleotides: 8. The CDR3 contains 15 residues. Here the CDR3 DNA reads TGTGCCAGCAGTGTCCGGGGGGGTACGACAGATACGCAGTATTTT. It translates to CASSVRGGTTDTQYF.

V is TRBV24-1 and J is TRBJ2-7, with 7 bases fitting TRBD1. This CDR3 is built from 12 residues. With V trimmed by 9 bases and J by 4 bases, 5 bases remained unmatched. Germline CDR1 reads KGHDR; CDR2 reads SFDVKD. Written as DNA, the CDR3 is TGTGCCACCGAGGGGACAGCATACGAGCAGTACTTC. This encodes CATEGTAYEQYF.

This sequence joins TRBV9 and TRBJ2-7, with 9 nucleotides matching TRBD1. The CDR3 length is 15 residues. Per germline, CDR1 SGDLS and CDR2 YYNGEE. V lost 4 bases, J lost 7 bases, and 12 bases stayed unmatched. The CDR3 DNA follows: TGTGCCAGCAGCACGCACAGGGGGCAGTTGGGGGAGCAGTACTTC. This sequence encodes CASSTHRGQLGEQYF.

The chain carries TRBV27 and TRBJ1-5, with D uncertain. The CDR3 is 15 residues long. Germline-derived CDR1 and CDR2 are MNHEY and SMNVEV (reference sequence). V lost 3 bases, J lost 2 bases, and 11 bases lay in between. Here the CDR3 reads CASSLGGRGNQPQHF. The DNA of the CDR3 is TGTGCCAGCAGTTTGGGAGGAAGGGGCAATCAGCCCCAGCATTTT.

This chain uses TRBV30 with TRBJ1-2; 7 positions match TRBD1. Trimming cost V 2 bases and J 7 bases; bases outside gene matches: 10. The CDR3 loop spans 14 amino acids. Germline V CDR1 and CDR2: GTSNPN, SVGIG (reference sequence). The CDR3 nucleotides are TGTGCCTGGAGTACGGGACAGCCCTTACTTGGCTACACCTTC. Its protein product is CAWSTGQPLLGYTF.

This clone was observed a single time. The V and J genes are TRBV6-5 and TRBJ1-2, with D possibly being TRBD1 (5 bases). This CDR3 spans 14 amino acids. Germline lookup yields CDR1 MNHEY and CDR2 SVGAGI. Trimming removed 6 bases at V and 2 bases at J, with 13 bases between. The CDR3 DNA reads as TGTGCCAGCAGGGGAGGGGCAGGGAACTATGGCTACACCTTC. Protein sequence: CASRGGAGNYGYTF.

This chain links TRBV10-3 with TRBJ2-7; 9 nucleotides align to TRBD1. The ends lost 4 bases at V and 7 bases at J; junction bases unmatched: 8. CDR1 is ENHRY, CDR2 SYGVKD, per germline. The CDR3 runs 14 residues. CDR3 sequence: CAISADRGLREQYF. In DNA, the CDR3 is TGTGCCATCAGTGCGGACAGGGGATTAAGAGAGCAGTACTTC.

As regards this clone: Other DNA variants within this sample encode the same CDR3. The chain uses TRBV7-2 and TRBJ1-2; TRBD1 matches at 8 bases. V lost 5 bases, J lost 5 bases, and 4 bases stayed unmatched. CDR1 and CDR2 (germline): SGHTA, FQGNSA. The CDR3 sequence is 13 residues long. CDR3 DNA sequence: TGTGCCAGCAGCCCACGGACAGGGTATGGCTACACCTTC. Residues: CASSPRTGYGYTF.

CDR3 amino acids: CASSLGLSGNTIYF. The CDR3 DNA follows: TGTGCCAGCAGCTTAGGGCTCTCTGGAAACACCATATATTTT. This chain joins TRBV7-2 and TRBJ1-3; unclear D gene. CDR1 is SGHTA and CDR2 is FQGNSA in the germline V gene. Between the trimmed V and J ends, which lost 1 base and 0 bases, there was a span of 4 bases. This CDR3 contains 14 residues.

J is TRBJ2-6 and V is TRBV5-4; D is possibly TRBD1 (6 bases). This CDR3 region has 14 residues. From germline, CDR1 is SGHNT and CDR2 YYREEE (reference sequence). The germline V and J ends were trimmed by 0 bases and 12 bases, with 13 bases remaining between them. As DNA, the CDR3 is TGTGCCAGCAGCTTGGTCGCTAGCAGGGGCGTCCTGACTTTC. This encodes CASSLVASRGVLTF.

This chain joins TRBV30 and TRBJ2-3, with 8 bases matching TRBD2. V shed 0 bases and J 1 base; nucleotides not matched to a gene: 9. The CDR3 consists of 17 residues. CDR1 is GTSNPN, CDR2 SVGIG, per germline (reference sequence). The CDR3 region has the DNA TGTGCCTGGAGTGTACGGGGCGGGAGGCAACGCACAGATACGCAGTATTTT. The encoded protein is CAWSVRGGRQRTDTQYF.

The rearrangement joins TRBV6-5 to TRBJ1-3; D gene uncertain. Germline V gene data show CDR1 as MNHEY and CDR2 as SVGAGI. V lost 4 bases to trimming and J lost 0 bases, with 10 bases between them. The CDR3 has 15 amino acids. The CDR3 is CASSFGLSSGNTIYF. The DNA of the CDR3 is TGTGCCAGCAGTTTCGGGTTAAGCTCTGGAAACACCATATATTTT.

The chain couples TRBV9 to TRBJ1-2; D ambiguous. The CDR3 has 15 residues. The germline gives CDR1 SGDLS, CDR2 YYNGEE. Between the trimmed V and J ends, which lost 0 bases and 4 bases, there was a span of 13 bases. This CDR3 reads CASSVGSEGSYGYTF. CDR3 DNA sequence: TGTGCCAGCAGCGTAGGTAGCGAAGGATCCTATGGCTACACCTTC.

This clone has a single count. The chain employs TRBV11-2 and TRBJ2-5; D is unclear. CDR3 size: 14 residues. V was pared by 1 base and J by 1 base, with 7 bases between. CDR1 and CDR2 from the germline V gene are SGHAT and FQNNGV. CDR3 sequence: CASSLAGSQETQYF. CDR3 bases: TGTGCCAGCAGCTTAGCAGGATCCCAAGAGACCCAGTACTTC.

The genes are TRBV29-1 and TRBJ2-7; 7 bases match TRBD2. The germline V gene has CDR1 SQVTM and CDR2 ANQGSEA. The CDR3 is 14 amino acids. V dropped 6 bases and J dropped 0; count of bases not matched to a gene: 8. CDR3 DNA: TGCAGCGTGGGGGGGGAAGGGGCCTCCTACGAGCAGTACTTC. Residues: CSVGGEGASYEQYF.

The chain links TRBV15 to TRBJ2-1; TRBD1 might be the D (6 bases). V was trimmed by 9 bases and J by 9 bases, leaving 18 bases between them. Germline lookup yields CDR1 LNHNV and CDR2 YYDKDF (reference sequence). This CDR3 spans 13 amino acids. The CDR3: CATGRGTFLEQFF. The DNA of the CDR3 is TGTGCCACAGGACGAGGGACATTCCTTGAGCAGTTCTTC.

By sample share, this clone is medium-sized. The rearrangement links TRBV28 to TRBJ2-7, with D possibly TRBD1 on 6 matching bases. Deletions cut 8 bases from V and 2 bases from J, with 13 bases between. This CDR3 has 13 amino acids. CDR1 and CDR2 (germline): MDHEN, SYDVKM. CDR3 nucleotides: TGTGCCAGCTGGACAGACGGCGCCTACGAGCAGTACTTC. Translating gives CASWTDGAYEQYF. The whole variable domain, remainder taken from reference TRBV28 and TRBJ2-7, is DVKVTQSSRYLVKRTGEKVFLECVQDMDHENMFWYRQDPGLGLRLIYFSYDVKMKEKGDIPEGYSVSREKKERFSLILESASTNQTSMYLCASWTDGAYEQYFGPGTRLTVT.

The chain carries TRBV28 and TRBJ2-2; 8 positions match TRBD1. Germline CDR1 reads MDHEN; CDR2 reads SYDVKM. V gave up 3 bases and J gave up 6 bases; unmatched junction bases: 3. The CDR3 runs 14 residues. The DNA of the CDR3 is TGTGCCAGCAGTTTCCCAGGGGGCCCCGGGGAGCTGTTTTTT. This encodes CASSFPGGPGELFF.

This chain connects TRBV10-1 to TRBJ2-7; D possibly corresponds to TRBD2 (5 bases). The length of the CDR3 is 12 residues. Germline CDR1 reads WNHNN; CDR2 reads SYGVQD (reference sequence). With 3 bases removed from V and 7 bases from J, the gap between germline ends came to 10 bases. The CDR3 coding sequence is TGCGCCAGCAGTGACCGGACGGGGGAGCAGTACTTC. This encodes CASSDRTGEQYF.

The CDR3 here is CAISETLTDRVISNQPQHF. The CDR3 nucleotides are TGTGCCATCAGTGAGACGTTAACGGACAGGGTAATAAGCAATCAGCCCCAGCATTTT. The V gene is TRBV10-3, the J gene TRBJ1-5, with 8 bases lining up with TRBD1. V dropped 2 bases and J dropped 1; count of bases not matched to a gene: 13. The CDR3 consists of 19 residues. Germline V gives CDR1 ENHRY, CDR2 SYGVKD.

In DNA form, the CDR3 reads TGTGCCAGCAGCTTGGACGGACAGCCCTACGAGCAGTACTTC. This translates into CASSLDGQPYEQYF. The chain couples TRBV5-5 to TRBJ2-7; possible D gene TRBD1, 6 bases. The CDR3 has 14 residues. The V gene lost 0 bases and the J gene lost 2 bases, with 9 bases spanning the gap. Germline V lookup: CDR1 SGHKS, CDR2 YYEKEE (reference sequence). Together with reference TRBV5-5 and TRBJ2-7, the CDR3 gives the full variable domain: DAGVTQSPTHLIKTRGQQVTLRCSPISGHKSVSWYQQVLGQGPQFIFQYYEKEERGRGNFPDRFSARQFPNYSSELNVNALLLGDSALYLCASSLDGQPYEQYFGPGTRLTVT.

The J gene is TRBJ2-3, the V gene TRBV29-1; 11 bases fit TRBD2. J gave up 2 bases and V 6 bases, and 4 bases lay outside the gene matches. Germline V CDR1 and CDR2: SQVTM, ANQGSEA. The CDR3 spans 14 residues. The CDR3 loop is CSVVLAGVTDTQYF. CDR3 nucleotide sequence: TGCAGCGTAGTACTAGCGGGAGTCACAGATACGCAGTATTTT.

This clone was recorded once. The CDR3 DNA follows: TGTGCCAGCAGCCCTTCGACAGGGAGCTCCGGGGCCAACGTCCTGACTTTC. It specifies CASSPSTGSSGANVLTF. This chain uses TRBV3-1 (or the pseudogene TRBV3-2) with TRBJ2-6, with 7 nucleotides matching TRBD1. The junction had 10 bases not matched to a gene; V was cut back by 4 bases and J by 4 bases. Germline loops: CDR1 LGHDT, CDR2 YNNKEL (reference sequence). The CDR3 spans 17 residues.

This clone was seen once. This chain joins TRBV6-5 and TRBJ2-1, with 7 positions matching TRBD1. Germline loops: CDR1 MNHEY, CDR2 SVGAGI. This CDR3 contains 15 residues. After removal of 5 bases from V and 6 bases from J, the junction contained 10 bases not matched to a gene. The CDR3, as DNA: TGTGCCAGCAGTACTACAGGGGAGATAAGCAATGAGCAGTTCTTC. Translating gives CASSTTGEISNEQFF.

This clone occurred a few times. This rearrangement joins TRBV29-1 to TRBJ2-7, with TRBD1 matching over 7 bases. The CDR3 is made up of 14 amino acids. Germline CDR1 and CDR2: SQVTM and ANQGSEA. Unmatched junction bases numbered 9, after V lost 7 bases and J lost 0 bases. The CDR3 DNA is TGCAGCGAAGAGAGCAGGGGGAGCTCCTACGAGCAGTACTTC. It is translated as CSEESRGSSYEQYF.

CDR3 protein: CASSPLEATEAFF. CDR3 DNA sequence: TGTGCCAGCAGCCCCCTCGAGGCCACTGAAGCTTTCTTT. The chain joins TRBV7-9 to TRBJ1-1; D uncertain. Germline CDR1 SEHNR, CDR2 FQNEAQ (reference sequence). The CDR3 spans 13 residues. V was trimmed by 5 bases and J by 4 bases, leaving 11 bases between them.

The CDR3 nucleotides read TGTGCCAGCAGTTTTCAGGGGCCCTACGAGCAGTACTTC. Translating gives CASSFQGPYEQYF. V is TRBV28 and J is TRBJ2-7; a weak D match, TRBD1 (6 bases). V was pared by 3 bases and J by 2 bases, with 8 bases between. Looked up from germline, CDR1 is MDHEN and CDR2 is SYDVKM. The CDR3 sequence is 13 residues long.